This T cell receptor beta chain was obtained from a study of identical twins. To note about this clonotype: What it recognizes is unknown.

In every case, the donor was a healthy Caucasian. The CDR3 runs to 16 residues. Trimming took 0 bases from V and 8 from J; bases not matched to a gene: 8. CDR1 and CDR2 (germline): MGHRA, YSYEKL. Overall study findings and caveats: Partly confounded zero-insertion analyses could result from invariant MAIT and iNKT cells.

Via MiXCR, TCRdb re-called the 5' RACE reads, giving one row per CDR3 protein. The sample has about 720,000 distinct CDR3 sequences, around a sixth seen once; the top ten hold about 12%. These sequences were also reported in another study, on T cells expressing NK-cell markers. That work states: In several experiments, sorting was confined to alpha-beta TCR T cells through use of an anti-gamma-delta TCR antibody.

V and J are TRBV4-1 and TRBJ1-2, with 11 bases identical to TRBD1. Specimen: PBMCs. This receptor was taken from a woman between 18 and 29 years old in good health. The CDR3 DNA sequence: TGCGCCAGCAGCCAAGAACCAGGACAGGGGGCAGTCGGCTACACCTTC. Translation gives CASSQEPGQGAVGYTF.